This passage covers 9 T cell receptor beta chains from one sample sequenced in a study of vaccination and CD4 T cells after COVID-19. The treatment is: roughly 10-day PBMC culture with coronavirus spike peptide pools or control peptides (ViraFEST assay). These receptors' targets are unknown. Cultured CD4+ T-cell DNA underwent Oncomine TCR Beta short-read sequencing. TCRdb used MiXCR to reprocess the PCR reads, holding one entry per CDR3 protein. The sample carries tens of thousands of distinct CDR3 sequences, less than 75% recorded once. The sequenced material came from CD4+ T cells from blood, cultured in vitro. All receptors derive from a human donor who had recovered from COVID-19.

This CDR3 is CASRVQGNTEAFF. The CDR3 nucleotides read TGTGCCAGCAGGGTACAAGGCAACACTGAAGCTTTCTTT. V and J are TRBV6-1 and TRBJ1-1, with D unclear. The CDR3 runs 13 residues. Per germline, CDR1 MNHNS and CDR2 SASEGT. Trimming removed 6 bases from V and 2 bases from J, with 10 bases in between.

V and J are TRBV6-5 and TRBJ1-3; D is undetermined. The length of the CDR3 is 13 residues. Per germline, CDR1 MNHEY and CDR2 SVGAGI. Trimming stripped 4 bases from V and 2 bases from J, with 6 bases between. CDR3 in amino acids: CASSSGAGNTIYF. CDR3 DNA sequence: TGTGCCAGCAGTTCAGGTGCTGGAAACACCATATATTTT.

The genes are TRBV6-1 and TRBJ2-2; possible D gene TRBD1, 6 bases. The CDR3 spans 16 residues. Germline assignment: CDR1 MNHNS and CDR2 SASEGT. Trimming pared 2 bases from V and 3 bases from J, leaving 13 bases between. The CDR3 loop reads CASSENLGADTGELFF. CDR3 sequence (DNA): TGTGCCAGCAGTGAAAATCTGGGGGCGGACACCGGGGAGCTGTTTTTT.

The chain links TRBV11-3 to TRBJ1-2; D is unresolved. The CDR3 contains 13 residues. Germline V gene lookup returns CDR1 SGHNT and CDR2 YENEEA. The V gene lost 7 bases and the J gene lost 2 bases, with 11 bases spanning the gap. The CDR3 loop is CASTKGLNYGYTF. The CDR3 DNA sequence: TGTGCCAGCACCAAAGGACTGAACTATGGCTACACCTTC.

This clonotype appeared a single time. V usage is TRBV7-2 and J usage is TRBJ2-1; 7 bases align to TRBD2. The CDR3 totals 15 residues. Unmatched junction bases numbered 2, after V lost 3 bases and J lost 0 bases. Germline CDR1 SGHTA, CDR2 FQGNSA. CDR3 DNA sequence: TGTGCCAGCAGCTTCCGGGACTACTCCTACAATGAGCAGTTCTTC. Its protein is CASSFRDYSYNEQFF.

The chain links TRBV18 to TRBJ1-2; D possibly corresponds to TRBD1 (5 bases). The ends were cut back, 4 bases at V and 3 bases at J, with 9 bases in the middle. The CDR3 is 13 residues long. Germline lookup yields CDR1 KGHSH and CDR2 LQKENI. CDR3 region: CASSRTLDYGYTF. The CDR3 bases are TGTGCCAGCTCACGGACACTCGACTATGGCTACACCTTC.

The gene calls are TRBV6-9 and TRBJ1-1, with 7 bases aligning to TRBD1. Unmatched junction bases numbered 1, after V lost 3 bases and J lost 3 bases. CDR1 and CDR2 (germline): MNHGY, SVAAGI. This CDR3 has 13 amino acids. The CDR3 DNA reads TGTGCCAGCAGTTACAGGGGGGACACTGAAGCTTTCTTT. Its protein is CASSYRGDTEAFF.

CDR3 sequence (DNA): TGCAGTGCTAGAAGCGTCTGGGGGCCGGACACTGAAGCTTTCTTT. It encodes CSARSVWGPDTEAFF. The chain is built from TRBV20-1 and TRBJ1-1; D perhaps matches TRBD1 (6 bases). CDR3 length: 15 residues. Trimming pared 2 bases from V and 3 bases from J, leaving 16 bases between. Germline CDR1 DFQATT, CDR2 SNEGSKA (reference sequence).

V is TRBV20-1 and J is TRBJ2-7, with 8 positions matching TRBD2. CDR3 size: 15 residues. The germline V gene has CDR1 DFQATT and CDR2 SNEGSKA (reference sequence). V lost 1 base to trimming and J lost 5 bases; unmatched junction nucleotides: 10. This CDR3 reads CSARVGSGIVDEQYF. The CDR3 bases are TGCAGTGCTAGAGTTGGTAGCGGGATAGTCGACGAGCAGTACTTC.